The rows below give T cell receptor beta chains drawn from one sample of a study of T cell changes during pregnancy in multiple sclerosis. Clones were sequenced by immunoSEQ multiplex PCR, and TCRdb holds only the in-frame ones, with some missing. Of tens of thousands of clones in the sample, 90% to 95% were seen once. The input for sequencing was CD4+ T cells from peripheral blood mononuclear cells, taken before pregnancy. These receptors all come from a female donor with multiple sclerosis, enrolled in a pregnancy study. CDR3s include the opening cysteine and the closing phenylalanine or tryptophan. D genes are given only for firm matches. The listing skips clone size in some rows; elsewhere it reads once, few, many or a size class.

V: TRBV29-1
J: TRBJ1-1
size: .
D: .
CDR3: CSVGGTEAFF
DNA: TGCAGCGTTGGTGGGACAGAAGCTTTCTTT

V: TRBV21-1
J: TRBJ1-1
size: .
D: .
CDR3: CASSKAPRVYTEAFF
DNA: TGTGCCAGCAGCAAAGCGCCCCGGGTCTACACTGAAGCTTTCTTT

V: TRBV18
J: TRBJ1-2
size: .
D: .
CDR3: CASPLPGNYGYTF
DNA: TGTGCCAGCCCTCTTCCAGGAAACTATGGCTACACCTTC

V: TRBV30
J: TRBJ1-1
size: few
D: .
CDR3: CAWRFNMNTEAFF
DNA: TGTGCCTGGAGGTTTAACATGAACACTGAAGCTTTCTTT

V: TRBV10-2
J: TRBJ1-1
size: .
D: TRBD1
CDR3: CASSRQGRFTEAFF
DNA: TGCGCCAGCAGTCGACAGGGGAGGTTCACTGAAGCTTTCTTT

V: TRBV30
J: TRBJ1-2
size: once
D: .
CDR3: CAWTRANYGYTF
DNA: TGTGCCTGGACGAGGGCTAACTATGGCTACACCTTC

V: TRBV19
J: TRBJ1-1
size: .
D: .
CDR3: CASKGVETEAFF
DNA: TGTGCCAGTAAGGGGGTGGAAACTGAAGCTTTCTTT

V: TRBV7-9
J: TRBJ1-2
size: .
D: .
CDR3: CASSFQGTTPADGYTF
DNA: TGTGCCAGCAGCTTCCAGGGAACCACACCGGCAGATGGCTACACCTTC

V: TRBV7-2
J: TRBJ2-3
size: .
D: TRBD2
CDR3: CASSSRRGVTDTQYF
DNA: TGTGCCAGCAGCTCCCGACGGGGGGTTACAGATACGCAGTATTTT

V: TRBV6-5
J: TRBJ2-3
size: .
D: TRBD1
CDR3: CASSWTGAGTDTQYF
DNA: TGTGCCAGCAGCTGGACAGGGGCCGGCACAGATACGCAGTATTTT

V: TRBV10-3
J: TRBJ2-3
size: .
D: TRBD2
CDR3: CATGELAEGGDTQYF
DNA: TGTGCCACCGGGGAACTAGCGGAAGGGGGGGATACGCAGTATTTT

V: TRBV5-4
J: TRBJ2-3
size: .
D: TRBD2
CDR3: CASTPAGASGGPTDTQYF
DNA: TGTGCCAGCACCCCCGCAGGGGCCAGCGGGGGCCCCACAGATACGCAGTATTTT

V: TRBV9
J: TRBJ1-1
size: .
D: .
CDR3: CASSPRGGFGEAFF
DNA: TGTGCCAGCAGCCCCCGGGGGGGCTTCGGTGAAGCTTTCTTT

V: TRBV18
J: TRBJ2-3
size: .
D: .
CDR3: CASSPPTNLGHTQYF
DNA: TGTGCCAGCTCACCACCGACAAATTTGGGGCATACGCAGTATTTT

V: TRBV9
J: TRBJ2-5
size: .
D: TRBD2
CDR3: CASSVGVAGGPGETQYF
DNA: TGTGCCAGCAGCGTAGGAGTAGCGGGGGGGCCAGGGGAGACCCAGTACTTC

V: TRBV2
J: TRBJ1-1
size: .
D: TRBD1
CDR3: CASSEASGQGRLEAFF
DNA: TGTGCCAGCAGTGAAGCATCAGGACAGGGAAGGCTTGAAGCTTTCTTT

V: TRBV19
J: TRBJ1-1
size: once
D: TRBD1
CDR3: CASSPGQGLTAFF
DNA: TGTGCCAGTAGTCCGGGACAGGGCCTGACAGCTTTCTTT

V: TRBV10-3
J: TRBJ1-2
size: .
D: .
CDR3: CAISEGDTGFFSF
DNA: TGTGCCATCAGTGAGGGGGACACAGGGTTTTTCTCCTTC

V: TRBV4-3
J: TRBJ2-3
size: .
D: TRBD2
CDR3: CASSQDRLAGGRDTQYF
DNA: TGCGCCAGCAGCCAAGATCGACTAGCGGGGGGGCGGGATACGCAGTATTTT

V: TRBV6-5
J: TRBJ2-7
size: .
D: TRBD2
CDR3: CASTLAGGNEQYF
DNA: TGTGCCAGCACCCTAGCGGGGGGAAACGAGCAGTACTTC

V: TRBV10-3
J: TRBJ1-2
size: .
D: .
CDR3: CAISLGQVNYGYTF
DNA: TGTGCCATCAGTCTTGGGCAGGTTAACTATGGCTACACCTTC

V: TRBV6-5
J: TRBJ1-2
size: .
D: .
CDR3: CASSYLDSGDGYTF
DNA: TGTGCCAGCAGTTATTTGGACTCGGGGGATGGCTACACCTTC

V: TRBV7-6
J: TRBJ1-2
size: .
D: TRBD1
CDR3: CASSLQGAHHYGYTF
DNA: TGTGCCAGCAGCCTACAGGGGGCCCATCACTATGGCTACACCTTC

V: TRBV6-4
J: TRBJ1-1
size: .
D: TRBD1
CDR3: CASSTPGQGLGTEAFF
DNA: TGTGCCAGCAGTACGCCGGGACAGGGGCTAGGCACTGAAGCTTTCTTT

V: TRBV7-3
J: TRBJ2-3
size: .
D: TRBD1
CDR3: CASSRQGDTQYF
DNA: TGTGCCAGCAGCCGACAGGGCGATACGCAGTATTTT

V: TRBV7-3
J: TRBJ2-1
size: .
D: TRBD1
CDR3: CASSAGQGSYNEQFF
DNA: TGTGCCAGCAGCGCCGGACAGGGGTCCTACAATGAGCAGTTCTTC

V: TRBV25-1
J: TRBJ2-5
size: .
D: .
CDR3: CASKQGVIGTQYF
DNA: TGTGCCAGCAAACAGGGAGTGATTGGGACCCAGTACTTC

V: TRBV6-5
J: TRBJ1-4
size: .
D: .
CDR3: CASSSRQATNEKLFF
DNA: TGTGCCAGCAGTTCCAGACAGGCAACTAATGAAAAACTGTTTTTT

V: TRBV7-2
J: TRBJ2-3
size: .
D: .
CDR3: CASSSLSVGTDTQYF
DNA: TGTGCCAGCAGCTCTTTAAGCGTGGGCACAGATACGCAGTATTTT

V: TRBV18
J: TRBJ1-1
size: .
D: .
CDR3: CASSDSLNTEAFF
DNA: TGTGCCAGCTCGGACAGCCTGAACACTGAAGCTTTCTTT

V: TRBV2
J: TRBJ1-4
size: .
D: .
CDR3: CASTWGGEKLFF
DNA: TGTGCCAGCACCTGGGGGGGGGAAAAACTGTTTTTT

V: TRBV5-1
J: TRBJ2-6
size: .
D: TRBD1
CDR3: CASSQGAGANVLTF
DNA: TGCGCCAGCAGCCAGGGGGCTGGGGCCAACGTCCTGACTTTC

V: TRBV7-7
J: TRBJ2-3
size: once
D: .
CDR3: CASSLIGTDTQYF
DNA: TGTGCCAGCAGCTTGATAGGCACAGATACGCAGTATTTT

V: TRBV7-9
J: TRBJ1-1
size: .
D: TRBD1
CDR3: CASSLEWTGSEAFF
DNA: TGTGCCAGCAGCTTAGAATGGACAGGGAGTGAAGCTTTCTTT

V: TRBV30
J: TRBJ1-4
size: .
D: .
CDR3: CAWAGFSNEKLFF
DNA: TGTGCCTGGGCAGGGTTTTCTAATGAAAAACTGTTTTTT

V: TRBV7-8
J: TRBJ2-2
size: .
D: TRBD1
CDR3: CASRRARDRGRTGELFF
DNA: TGTGCCAGCAGACGTGCCCGGGACAGGGGGCGCACTGGGGAGCTGTTTTTT

V: TRBV9
J: TRBJ1-6
size: .
D: .
CDR3: CASSVGDGGGGRSPLHF
DNA: TGTGCCAGCAGCGTAGGAGATGGGGGGGGAGGGAGATCACCCCTCCACTTT

V: TRBV7-2
J: TRBJ2-1
size: .
D: .
CDR3: CASSPPRGHEQFF
DNA: TGTGCCAGCAGCCCTCCTAGAGGGCATGAGCAGTTCTTC

V: TRBV7-2
J: TRBJ2-4
size: .
D: TRBD1
CDR3: CASSFRWTGVGNIQYF
DNA: TGTGCCAGCAGCTTCCGATGGACAGGGGTGGGAAACATTCAGTACTTC

V: TRBV5-1
J: TRBJ2-7
size: once
D: .
CDR3: CASSLASSLTYEQYF
DNA: TGCGCCAGCAGCTTGGCGTCGTCGCTAACCTACGAGCAGTACTTC

V: TRBV7-2
J: TRBJ2-1
size: .
D: .
CDR3: CASSLIRRVYNEQFF
DNA: TGTGCCAGCAGCTTAATACGGAGGGTCTACAATGAGCAGTTCTTC

V: TRBV19
J: TRBJ1-2
size: .
D: .
CDR3: CASSITGGQGNYGYTF
DNA: TGTGCCAGTAGTATTACGGGGGGCCAGGGTAACTATGGCTACACCTTC

V: TRBV30
J: TRBJ2-4
size: .
D: TRBD2
CDR3: CAWSVPRQRGGNKNIQYF
DNA: TGTGCCTGGAGTGTCCCCCGGCAGCGGGGGGGAAATAAAAACATTCAGTACTTC

V: TRBV15
J: TRBJ2-4
size: .
D: .
CDR3: CATSRGGSGTFQYF
DNA: TGTGCCACCAGCAGAGGGGGCTCCGGGACATTTCAGTACTTC

V: TRBV2
J: TRBJ2-6
size: .
D: TRBD1
CDR3: CASSDRYTGGGSGANVLTF
DNA: TGTGCCAGCAGCGACCGATATACAGGGGGAGGCTCTGGGGCCAACGTCCTGACTTTC

V: TRBV9
J: TRBJ1-4
size: .
D: .
CDR3: CASSVGGVANEKLFF
DNA: TGTGCCAGCAGCGTAGGGGGGGTTGCTAATGAAAAACTGTTTTTT

V: TRBV7-2
J: TRBJ2-7
size: .
D: .
CDR3: CASSIRGYEQYF
DNA: TGTGCCAGCAGCATCAGGGGCTACGAGCAGTACTTC

V: TRBV7-7
J: TRBJ2-5
size: .
D: TRBD1
CDR3: CASSLAPQGVETQYF
DNA: TGTGCCAGCAGCTTAGCGCCACAGGGGGTTGAGACCCAGTACTTC

V: TRBV30
J: TRBJ1-4
size: .
D: .
CDR3: CAWDRTSEKLFF
DNA: TGTGCCTGGGACAGGACCAGTGAAAAACTGTTTTTT

V: TRBV9
J: TRBJ1-1
size: .
D: .
CDR3: CASSDTAANTEAFF
DNA: TGTGCCAGCAGTGACACGGCCGCGAACACTGAAGCTTTCTTT

V: TRBV28
J: TRBJ1-6
size: .
D: .
CDR3: CASSLGGRGYNSPLHF
DNA: TGTGCCAGCAGTTTGGGCGGCAGGGGCTACAATTCACCCCTCCACTTT

V: TRBV7-9
J: TRBJ2-7
size: .
D: .
CDR3: CASSFRHSPYEQYF
DNA: TGTGCCAGCAGCTTCAGGCACAGCCCTTACGAGCAGTACTTC